The clone carrying this TCR beta chain has at least ten counts. What it binds is unknown. The germline V gene encodes CDR1 SGHRS and CDR2 YFSETQ. CDR3 size: 11 residues. Trimming removed 0 bases at V and 10 bases at J, with 5 bases between. It was through 5'RACE template switching that TCR cDNA was made, with a universal primer site and UMIs added. In TCRdb, the 5' RACE reads were re-called with MiXCR into one record per CDR3 protein. Altogether some 350,000 distinct CDR3 sequences are present, 8.7% being singletons, with the ten largest covering about 20%. The entry originates in a study of T cells after yellow fever vaccination. Overall study findings and caveats: Clones that expanded after primary vaccination mostly reappeared after the booster (less than 98% CD4, 88% CD8). Bulk-population clonotypes that are abundant could appear as contaminants in FACS-sorted repertoires. Weaker, the secondary response had a peak occurring faster, on day 5 versus 15.

The clonotype originates from a man aged 18 to 29 who received the YFV17D yellow fever vaccine. The sample here was PBMCs, taken on the day of the first yellow fever vaccination. The rearrangement joins TRBV5-1 to TRBJ2-1; D not certain. The CDR3 protein is CASSLGVEQFF. CDR3 coding DNA: TGCGCCAGCAGCTTGGGGGTCGAGCAGTTCTTC. Together with reference TRBV5-1 and TRBJ2-1, the CDR3 gives the full variable domain: KAGVTQTPRYLIKTRGQQVTLSCSPISGHRSVSWYQQTPGQGLQFLFEYFSETQRNKGNFPGRFSGRQFSNSRSEMNVSTLELGDSALYLCASSLGVEQFFGPGTRLTVL.